Each of the 20 T cell receptor beta chains below was sequenced from the same sample in a study of T-cell reconstitution after alpha-beta-depleted transplantation in children. For TCRbeta, the library was prepared with unique molecular identifiers. TCRdb itself ran the PCR reads through MiXCR, one entry per CDR3 protein. This sample has around 450,000 distinct CDR3 sequences, with 15% to 20% found just once. The sequences come from PBMCs, mostly from graft donor cells, collected 360 days after TCRalphabeta/CD19-depleted stem cell transplant. Receptors originate from a boy under two years old who had a stem cell transplant for Wiskott-Aldrich syndrome, so the T cells may come from the graft donor.

The rearrangement links TRBV10-3 to TRBJ2-2, with D hard to call. The V and J ends lost 6 bases and 2 bases respectively, with 7 bases between them. This CDR3 is built from 13 residues. CDR1 and CDR2 (germline): ENHRY, SYGVKD. The CDR3 sequence is CAIREGNTGELFF. CDR3 bases: TGTGCCATCAGGGAAGGCAACACCGGGGAGCTGTTTTTT.

This clonotype was counted only a few times. The rearrangement links TRBV20-1 to TRBJ1-1, with no clear D. This CDR3 spans 12 amino acids. Germline-derived CDR1 and CDR2 are DFQATT and SNEGSKA (reference sequence). The germline V and J ends were trimmed by 3 bases and 1 base, with 6 bases remaining between them. The CDR3 DNA follows: TGCAGTGCTAGCGCCGGGAACACTGAAGCTTTCTTT. The encoded protein is CSASAGNTEAFF.

This rearrangement joins TRBV5-6 to TRBJ2-1; TRBD1 matches 7 bases. Germline loops: CDR1 SGHDT, CDR2 YYEEEE. The CDR3 loop spans 16 amino acids. The V and J ends lost 0 bases and 6 bases, in that order; junction bases with no gene match: 9. In DNA form, the CDR3 reads TGTGCCAGCAGCTTGGTTCGACAGGGAGTTGCCAATGAGCAGTTCTTC. It codes for CASSLVRQGVANEQFF.

This clonotype has more than one count but fewer than ten. In nucleotides, the CDR3 is TGCGCCAGCGGGGGGGAGAGCACAGATACGCAGTATTTT. This gives the protein CASGGESTDTQYF. This sequence joins TRBV4-3 and TRBJ2-3, with 7 nucleotides matching TRBD2. CDR1 LGHNA and CDR2 YSLEER come from the germline V gene. This CDR3 has 13 residues. With 8 bases clipped from V and 0 bases from J, the junction kept 2 bases outside the gene matches.

In its sample, this clonotype was seen a few times. The J gene is TRBJ2-5, the V gene TRBV7-9; D perhaps matches TRBD1 (7 bases). CDR3 length: 14 amino acids. CDR1 and CDR2 (germline): SEHNR, FQNEAQ (reference sequence). V lost 3 bases and J lost 2, with 10 bases in between. CDR3 coding DNA: TGTGCCAGCAGCTTGACAGGGAGGCAAGAGACCCAGTACTTC. Translated: CASSLTGRQETQYF. Drawing the rest from reference TRBV7-9 and TRBJ2-5, the complete variable domain is DTGVSQNPRHKITKRGQNVTFRCDPISEHNRLYWYRQTLGQGPEFLTYFQNEAQLEKSRLLSDRFSAERPKGSFSTLEIQRTEQGDSAMYLCASSLTGRQETQYFGPGTRLLVL.

This clonotype was detected a few times. The rearrangement joins TRBV12-3 or TRBV12-4 to TRBJ1-5, with D hard to call. V was shortened by 6 bases and J by 0 bases, with 9 bases between the two germline ends. The CDR3 contains 14 residues. In nucleotides, the CDR3 is TGTGCCAGCAGAGGACTAGTTAGCAATCAGCCCCAGCATTTT. Protein product: CASRGLVSNQPQHF.

This clonotype was detected a few times. This chain joins TRBV5-1 and TRBJ2-1, with D perhaps TRBD1 (6 bases). Trimming pared 3 bases from V and 2 bases from J, leaving 9 bases between. The germline V gene has CDR1 SGHRS and CDR2 YFSETQ. CDR3 length: 14 residues. The CDR3 DNA reads as TGCGCCAGCAGCTGGGGACATCCCTACAATGAGCAGTTCTTC. Residues: CASSWGHPYNEQFF.

The rearrangement joins TRBV5-1 to TRBJ2-5; TRBD2 agrees at 7 bases. This CDR3 spans 16 amino acids. V trimming: 2 bases; J trimming: 3 bases; junction bases outside the gene matches: 10. Germline CDR1 and CDR2: SGHRS and YFSETQ. The CDR3 nucleotides read TGCGCCAGCAGCTTCCAGCCCTTGGGGGGGGAAGAGACCCAGTACTTC. Its protein is CASSFQPLGGEETQYF.

This clonotype was detected only a few times. This chain uses TRBV5-1 with TRBJ2-5; TRBD1 agrees at 9 bases. Per the germline V gene, CDR1 is SGHRS and CDR2 is YFSETQ. This CDR3 is built from 15 residues. Germline trimming cut 4 bases from V and 5 bases from J; bases unmatched to any gene: 9. This CDR3 is CASSHRDRARETQYF. CDR3 sequence (DNA): TGCGCCAGCAGCCACCGGGACAGGGCACGGGAGACCCAGTACTTC. The full variable domain, rest sourced from reference TRBV5-1 and TRBJ2-5, is KAGVTQTPRYLIKTRGQQVTLSCSPISGHRSVSWYQQTPGQGLQFLFEYFSETQRNKGNFPGRFSGRQFSNSRSEMNVSTLELGDSALYLCASSHRDRARETQYFGPGTRLLVL.

The genes are TRBV12-3 or TRBV12-4 and TRBJ1-5; D is unresolved. The CDR3 contains 15 residues. V lost 8 bases, J lost 4 bases, and 18 bases lay in between. The CDR3 bases are TGTGCCAGCTCCCACAGTAACAGCGTTAATCAGCCCCAGCATTTT. This translates into CASSHSNSVNQPQHF.

The rearrangement joins TRBV7-2 to TRBJ1-5; the D is unclear. The CDR3 runs to 13 residues. Germline-derived CDR1 and CDR2 are SGHTA and FQGNSA. Between the trimmed V and J ends, which lost 5 bases and 7 bases, there was a span of 12 bases. This CDR3 is CASSLEFMQPQHF. As DNA, the CDR3 is TGTGCCAGCAGCCTTGAGTTCATGCAGCCCCAGCATTTT.

Only a few counts were recorded for this clonotype. The rearrangement joins TRBV12-3 or TRBV12-4 to TRBJ2-5, with TRBD2 identical over 13 bases. This CDR3 has 20 amino acids. V lost 3 bases, J lost 1 base, and 14 bases stayed unmatched. The CDR3 DNA reads as TGTGCCAGCAGTTTGCGCTATGAGGGACTAGCGGGATGGACCCAAGAGACCCAGTACTTC. Its protein product is CASSLRYEGLAGWTQETQYF.

The chain is built from TRBV14 and TRBJ1-2; 10 bases map to TRBD1. CDR3 length: 13 amino acids. The germline CDR1 and CDR2 sequences are SGHDN and FVKESK. V trimming: 3 bases; J trimming: 7 bases; junction bases outside the gene matches: 2. The DNA of the CDR3 is TGTGCCAGCAGCCAGGGGACAGGGGTTGGCTACACCTTC. As protein: CASSQGTGVGYTF.

This clonotype was counted ten times or more. The chain carries TRBV3-1 and TRBJ2-2; 15 nucleotides align to TRBD2. The V gene's germline CDR1 is LGHDT and CDR2 YNNKEL (reference sequence). The J segment lost 0 bases and the V segment lost 4 bases, leaving 3 bases of the junction unmatched. The CDR3 loop spans 18 amino acids. The CDR3 region is CASSLGLAGGPNTGELFF. The CDR3 nucleotides read TGTGCCAGCAGCCTCGGACTAGCGGGGGGGCCGAACACCGGGGAGCTGTTTTTT.

This clonotype was observed a few times. The chain joins TRBV29-1 to TRBJ1-1; no clear D. Germline V gives CDR1 SQVTM, CDR2 ANQGSEA. CDR3 length: 13 amino acids. Trimming left V 3 bases short and J 0 bases short, with 8 bases between. The CDR3 sequence: CSVELIMNTEAFF. The CDR3 region has the DNA TGCAGCGTTGAGCTGATTATGAACACTGAAGCTTTCTTT.

This clonotype has more than one count but fewer than ten. The chain couples TRBV5-1 to TRBJ2-3; D is possibly TRBD2 (5 bases). V gave up 1 base and J gave up 4 bases, with 19 bases separating them. This CDR3 contains 17 residues. Germline V gene data show CDR1 as SGHRS and CDR2 as YFSETQ. The CDR3 here is CASSLSRNMGVADTQYF. As DNA, the CDR3 is TGCGCCAGCAGCTTGAGTCGGAACATGGGAGTGGCAGATACGCAGTATTTT.

The J gene is TRBJ2-7, the V gene TRBV6-5; D gene ambiguous. V lost 4 bases, J lost 2 bases, and 9 bases lay in between. The CDR3 extends over 13 amino acids. In germline, CDR1 is MNHEY, CDR2 SVGAGI. The CDR3 spells CASSLAPTYEQYF. Here the CDR3 DNA reads TGTGCCAGCAGTTTGGCGCCTACCTACGAGCAGTACTTC.

V and J are TRBV5-1 and TRBJ2-2; no clear D gene. Per germline, CDR1 SGHRS and CDR2 YFSETQ. V shed 7 bases and J shed 0 bases, with 7 bases lying between them. The length of the CDR3 is 13 residues. The CDR3 loop is CASGPTNTGELFF. CDR3 DNA sequence: TGCGCCAGCGGACCGACGAACACCGGGGAGCTGTTTTTT.

This clonotype has only a few counts. This chain connects TRBV12-3 or TRBV12-4 to TRBJ2-5; D possibly corresponds to TRBD2 (6 bases). This CDR3 contains 16 residues. V was cut by 2 bases and J by 4 bases, with 17 bases left in between. CDR3: CASSLTRGRWGETQYF. CDR3 DNA sequence: TGTGCCAGCAGTTTAACCCGAGGGAGGTGGGGAGAGACCCAGTACTTC.

This clonotype was observed a handful of times. The chain employs TRBV5-1 and TRBJ2-1, with D possibly called TRBD1 or TRBD2 (5 bases each). CDR3 length: 14 residues. Trimming removed 0 bases from V and 10 bases from J, with 14 bases in between. From germline, CDR1 is SGHRS and CDR2 YFSETQ. The CDR3 DNA reads as TGCGCCAGCAGCTTGGGAGCAGGGAGTGGGGAGCAGTTCTTC. Protein product: CASSLGAGSGEQFF.